This record covers a single TCR beta chain. The entry originates in a study of human versus mouse CDR3 diversity and MHC coevolution. Here immunoSEQ multiplex PCR was the method, and the copy in TCRdb shows in-frame clones only, minus some. The sample yields about 80,000 clones, approximately 92% seen once. The CDR3 runs 20 residues. The specimen was naive CD4+ T cells from blood. Described subset: CD45RO-negative CD62L-positive naive CD4 T cells. The gene calls are TRBV21-1 and TRBJ2-3; TRBD2 is the table's D call and was not checked against the DNA. TRBV21-1 is classified as a pseudogene. This sequence originates from a person aged 25 to 75 in good health. The CDR3 DNA is TGTGCCAGCAGCAAAGAGGGTCGACTAGCGGGAGGGAGATTAACAGATACGCAGTATTTT. Translation gives CASSKEGRLAGGRLTDTQYF.